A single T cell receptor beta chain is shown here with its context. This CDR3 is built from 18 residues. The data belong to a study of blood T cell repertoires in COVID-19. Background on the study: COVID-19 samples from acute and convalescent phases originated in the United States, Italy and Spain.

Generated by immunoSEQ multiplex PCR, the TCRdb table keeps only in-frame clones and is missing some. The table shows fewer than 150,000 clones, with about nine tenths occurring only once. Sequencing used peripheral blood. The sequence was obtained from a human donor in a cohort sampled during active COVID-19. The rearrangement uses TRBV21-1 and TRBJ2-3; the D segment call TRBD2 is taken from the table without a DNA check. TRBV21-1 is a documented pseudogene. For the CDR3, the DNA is TGTGCCAGCAGCAAAGAGCTAGCGGGGGGGCCGGGCACAGATACGCAGTATTTT. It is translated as CASSKELAGGPGTDTQYF.